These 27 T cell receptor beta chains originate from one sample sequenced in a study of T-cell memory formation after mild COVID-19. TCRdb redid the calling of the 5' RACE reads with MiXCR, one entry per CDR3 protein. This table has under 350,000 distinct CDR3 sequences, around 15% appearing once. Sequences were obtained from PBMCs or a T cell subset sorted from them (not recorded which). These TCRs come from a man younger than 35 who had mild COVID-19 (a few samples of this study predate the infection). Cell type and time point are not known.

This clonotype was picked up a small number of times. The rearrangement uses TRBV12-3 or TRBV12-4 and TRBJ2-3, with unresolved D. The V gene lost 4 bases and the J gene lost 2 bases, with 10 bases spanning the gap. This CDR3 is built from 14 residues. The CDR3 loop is CASSWTGFTDTQYF. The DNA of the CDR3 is TGTGCCAGCAGTTGGACCGGATTCACAGATACGCAGTATTTT.

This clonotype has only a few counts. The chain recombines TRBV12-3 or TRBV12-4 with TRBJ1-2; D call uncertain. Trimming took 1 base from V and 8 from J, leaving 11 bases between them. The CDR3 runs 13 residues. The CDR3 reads CASSLGGSGGYTF. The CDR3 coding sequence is TGTGCCAGCAGTTTAGGGGGATCGGGCGGCTACACCTTC.

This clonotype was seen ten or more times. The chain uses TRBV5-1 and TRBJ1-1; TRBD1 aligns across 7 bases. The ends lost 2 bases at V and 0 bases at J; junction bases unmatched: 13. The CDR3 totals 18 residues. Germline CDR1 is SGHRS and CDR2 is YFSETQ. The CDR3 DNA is TGCGCCAGCAGCTTTTCCCGGACAGGAACCCTTATGAACACTGAAGCTTTCTTT. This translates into CASSFSRTGTLMNTEAFF.

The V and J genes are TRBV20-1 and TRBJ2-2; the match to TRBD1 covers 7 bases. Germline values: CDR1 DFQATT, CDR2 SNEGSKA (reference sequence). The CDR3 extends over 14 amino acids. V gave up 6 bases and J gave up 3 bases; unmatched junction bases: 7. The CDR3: CSAPDRVDTGELFF. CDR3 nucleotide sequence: TGCAGTGCACCCGACAGGGTCGACACCGGGGAGCTGTTTTTT.

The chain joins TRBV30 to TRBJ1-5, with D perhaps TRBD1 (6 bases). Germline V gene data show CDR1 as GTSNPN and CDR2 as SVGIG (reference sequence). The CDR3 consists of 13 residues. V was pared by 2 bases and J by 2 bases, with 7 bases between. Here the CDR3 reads CAWSRQGNQPQHF. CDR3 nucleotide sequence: TGTGCCTGGAGTCGACAGGGCAATCAGCCCCAGCATTTT.

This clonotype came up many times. The CDR3 is CASSEQGGEQYF. The CDR3 coding sequence is TGTGCCAGCAGTGAGCAGGGGGGCGAGCAGTACTTC. The J gene is TRBJ2-7, the V gene TRBV2, with TRBD1 as a possible D gene (7 bases). CDR3 length: 12 amino acids. Per germline, CDR1 SNHLY and CDR2 FYNNEI. The V end was cut by 3 bases, the J end by 6 bases, with 9 bases between.

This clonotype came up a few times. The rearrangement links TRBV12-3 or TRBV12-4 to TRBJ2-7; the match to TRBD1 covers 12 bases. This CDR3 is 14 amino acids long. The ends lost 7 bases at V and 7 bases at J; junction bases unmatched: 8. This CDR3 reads CASTVGQGAKEQYF. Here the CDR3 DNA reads TGTGCCAGCACCGTGGGACAGGGGGCGAAGGAGCAGTACTTC.

The DNA for the CDR3 is TGTGCCAGCAGCCTTTGGGGTTATGATGAAAAACTGTTTTTT. Translation gives CASSLWGYDEKLFF. The chain has TRBV11-2 and TRBJ1-4; no clear D. The CDR3 sequence is 14 residues long. V gave up 5 bases and J gave up 6 bases, with 13 bases separating them. Per germline, CDR1 SGHAT and CDR2 FQNNGV.

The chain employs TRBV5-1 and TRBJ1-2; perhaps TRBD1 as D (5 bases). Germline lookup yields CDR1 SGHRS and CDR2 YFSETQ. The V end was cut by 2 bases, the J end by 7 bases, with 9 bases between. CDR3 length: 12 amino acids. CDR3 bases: TGCGCCAGCAGCTTCTCGGGACCTGGCTACACCTTC. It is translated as CASSFSGPGYTF.

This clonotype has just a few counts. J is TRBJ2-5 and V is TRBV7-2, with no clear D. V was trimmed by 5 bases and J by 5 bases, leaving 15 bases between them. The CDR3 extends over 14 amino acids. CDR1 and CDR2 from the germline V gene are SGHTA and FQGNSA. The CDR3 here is CASSPFSGRETQYF. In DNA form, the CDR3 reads TGTGCCAGCAGCCCGTTTTCGGGCAGGGAGACCCAGTACTTC.

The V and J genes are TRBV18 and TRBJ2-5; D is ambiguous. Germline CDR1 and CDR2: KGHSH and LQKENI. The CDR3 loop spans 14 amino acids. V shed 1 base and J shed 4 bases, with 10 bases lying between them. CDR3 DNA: TGTGCCAGCTCACCACGGACGCAACGAGAGACCCAGTACTTC. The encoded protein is CASSPRTQRETQYF.

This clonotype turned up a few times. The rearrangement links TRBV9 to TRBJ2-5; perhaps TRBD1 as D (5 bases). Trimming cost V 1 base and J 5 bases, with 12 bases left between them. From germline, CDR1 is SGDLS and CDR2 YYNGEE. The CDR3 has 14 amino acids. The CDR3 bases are TGTGCCAGCAGCGTATTTGGCAGGGATGAGACCCAGTACTTC. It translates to CASSVFGRDETQYF.

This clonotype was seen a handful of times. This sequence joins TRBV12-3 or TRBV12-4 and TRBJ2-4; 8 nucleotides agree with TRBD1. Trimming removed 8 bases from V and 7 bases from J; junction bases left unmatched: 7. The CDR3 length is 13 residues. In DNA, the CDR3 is TGTGCCAGCCGAGGACAGGGCGAGAACATTCAGTACTTC. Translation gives CASRGQGENIQYF.

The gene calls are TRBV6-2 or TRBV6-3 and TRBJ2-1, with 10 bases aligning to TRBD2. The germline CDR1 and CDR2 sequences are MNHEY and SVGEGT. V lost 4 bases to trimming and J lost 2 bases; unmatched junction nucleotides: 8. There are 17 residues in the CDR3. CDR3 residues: CASSWPLAGVPYNEQFF. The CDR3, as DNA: TGTGCCAGCAGTTGGCCCCTAGCGGGGGTACCCTACAATGAGCAGTTCTTC.

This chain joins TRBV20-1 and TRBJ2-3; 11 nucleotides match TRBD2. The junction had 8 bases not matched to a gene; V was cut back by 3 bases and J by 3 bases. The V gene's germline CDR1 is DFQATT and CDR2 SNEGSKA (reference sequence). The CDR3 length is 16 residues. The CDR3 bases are TGCAGTGCTAGTACTAGCGGGGGCGATCCTACAGATACGCAGTATTTT. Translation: CSASTSGGDPTDTQYF.

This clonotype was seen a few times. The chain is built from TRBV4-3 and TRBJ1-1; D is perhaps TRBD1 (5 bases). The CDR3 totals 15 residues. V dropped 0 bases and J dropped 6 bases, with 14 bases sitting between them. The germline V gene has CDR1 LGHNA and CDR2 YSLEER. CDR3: CASSQDRGIDAEAFF. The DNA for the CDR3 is TGCGCCAGCAGCCAAGATCGGGGGATAGATGCTGAAGCTTTCTTT.

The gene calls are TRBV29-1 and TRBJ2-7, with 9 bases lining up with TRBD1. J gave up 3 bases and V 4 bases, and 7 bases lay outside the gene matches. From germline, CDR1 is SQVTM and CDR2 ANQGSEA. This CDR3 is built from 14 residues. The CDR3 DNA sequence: TGCAGCGTTGCGCCAGGGACAGGGAGCTACGAGCAGTACTTC. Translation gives CSVAPGTGSYEQYF.

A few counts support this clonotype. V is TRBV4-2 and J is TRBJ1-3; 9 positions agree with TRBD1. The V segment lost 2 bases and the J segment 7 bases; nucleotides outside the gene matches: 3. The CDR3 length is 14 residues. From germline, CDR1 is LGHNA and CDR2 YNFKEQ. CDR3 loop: CASSQRDRDNTIYF. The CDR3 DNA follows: TGTGCCAGCAGCCAACGGGACAGGGACAACACCATATATTTT.

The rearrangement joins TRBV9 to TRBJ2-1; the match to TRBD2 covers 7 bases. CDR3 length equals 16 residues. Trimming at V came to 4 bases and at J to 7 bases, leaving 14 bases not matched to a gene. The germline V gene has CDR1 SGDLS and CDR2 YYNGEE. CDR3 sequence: CASSPRGGLNWNEQFF. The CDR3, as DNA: TGTGCCAGCAGCCCCCGCGGGGGTCTCAACTGGAATGAGCAGTTCTTC.

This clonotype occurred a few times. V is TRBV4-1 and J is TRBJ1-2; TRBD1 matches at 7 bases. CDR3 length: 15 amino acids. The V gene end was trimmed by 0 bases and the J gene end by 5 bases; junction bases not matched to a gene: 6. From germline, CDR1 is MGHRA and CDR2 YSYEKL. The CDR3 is CASSQDPGTVYGYTF. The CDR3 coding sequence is TGCGCCAGCAGCCAAGACCCCGGGACAGTGTATGGCTACACCTTC.

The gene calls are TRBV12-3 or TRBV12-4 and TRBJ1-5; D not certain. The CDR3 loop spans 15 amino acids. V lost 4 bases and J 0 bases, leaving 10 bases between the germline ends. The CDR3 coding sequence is TGTGCCAGCAGTTCAATCCGATATAGCAATCAGCCCCAGCATTTT. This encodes CASSSIRYSNQPQHF.

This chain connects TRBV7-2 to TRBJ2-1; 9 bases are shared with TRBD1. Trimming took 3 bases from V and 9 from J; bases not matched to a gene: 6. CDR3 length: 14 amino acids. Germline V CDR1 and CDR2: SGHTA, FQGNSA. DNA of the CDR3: TGTGCCAGCAGCTTGAACAGGGGGCTCGCTGAGCAGTTCTTC. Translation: CASSLNRGLAEQFF. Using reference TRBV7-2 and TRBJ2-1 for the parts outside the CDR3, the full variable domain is GAGVSQSPSNKVTEKGKDVELRCDPISGHTALYWYRQSLGQGLEFLIYFQGNSAPDKSGLPSDRFSAERTGGSVSTLTIQRTQQEDSAVYLCASSLNRGLAEQFFGPGTRLTVL.

In nucleotides, the CDR3 is TGCGCCAGCAAGACTTCAACAGTGAACACTGAAGCTTTCTTT. Residues: CASKTSTVNTEAFF. The chain links TRBV5-1 to TRBJ1-1; D call uncertain. CDR1 and CDR2 (germline): SGHRS, YFSETQ. The CDR3 runs to 14 residues. V lost 6 bases and J lost 0, with 12 bases in between.

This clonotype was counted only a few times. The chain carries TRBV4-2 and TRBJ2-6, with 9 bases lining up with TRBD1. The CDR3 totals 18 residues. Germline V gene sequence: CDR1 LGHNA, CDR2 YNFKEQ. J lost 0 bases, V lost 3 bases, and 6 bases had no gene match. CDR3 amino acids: CASSQRTGEPSGANVLTF. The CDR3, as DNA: TGTGCCAGCAGCCAGAGGACAGGGGAACCCTCTGGGGCCAACGTCCTGACTTTC.

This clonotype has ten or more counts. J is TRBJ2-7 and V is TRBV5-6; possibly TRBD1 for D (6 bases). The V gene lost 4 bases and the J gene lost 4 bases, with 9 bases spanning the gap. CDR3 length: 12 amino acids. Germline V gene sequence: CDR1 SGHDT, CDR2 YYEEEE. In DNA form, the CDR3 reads TGTGCCAGCAGCGCAGGGGAGTACGAGCAGTACGTC. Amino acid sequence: CASSAGEYEQYV.

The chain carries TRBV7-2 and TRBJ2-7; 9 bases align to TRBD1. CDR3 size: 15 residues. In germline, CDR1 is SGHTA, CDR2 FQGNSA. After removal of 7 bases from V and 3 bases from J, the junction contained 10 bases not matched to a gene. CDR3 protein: CASTTRVGQGYEQYF. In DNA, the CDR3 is TGTGCCAGCACCACTCGGGTGGGACAGGGCTACGAGCAGTACTTC.

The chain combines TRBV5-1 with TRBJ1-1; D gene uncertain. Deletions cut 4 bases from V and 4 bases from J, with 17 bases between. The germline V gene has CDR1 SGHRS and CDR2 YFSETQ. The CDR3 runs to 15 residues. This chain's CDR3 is CASSPNPGSFTEAFF. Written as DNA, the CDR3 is TGCGCCAGCAGCCCTAACCCAGGCAGTTTCACTGAAGCTTTCTTT.